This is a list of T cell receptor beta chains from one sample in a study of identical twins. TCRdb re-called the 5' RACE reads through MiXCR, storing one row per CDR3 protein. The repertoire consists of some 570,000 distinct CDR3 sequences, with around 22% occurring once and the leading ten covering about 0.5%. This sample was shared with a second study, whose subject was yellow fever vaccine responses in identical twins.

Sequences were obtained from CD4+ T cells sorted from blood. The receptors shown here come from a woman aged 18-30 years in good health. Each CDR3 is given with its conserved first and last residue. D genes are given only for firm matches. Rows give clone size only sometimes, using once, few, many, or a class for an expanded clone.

cdr3_nt: TGCGCCAGCAGCCGCACCGGGACAGGGAGCAAGACTGAAGCTTTCTTT
cdr3_aa: CASSRTGTGSKTEAFF
v_call: TRBV5-1
clone_size: few
j_call: TRBJ1-1
d_call: TRBD1

cdr3_nt: TGTGCCAGCAGCCCAATCGGGACTTCCTTCTTC
cdr3_aa: CASSPIGTSFF
v_call: TRBV7-9
clone_size: .
j_call: TRBJ2-1
d_call: .

cdr3_nt: TGTGCCAGCTCACCACCGGCTAGCGGGAGTGAGACCCAGTACTTC
cdr3_aa: CASSPPASGSETQYF
v_call: TRBV18
clone_size: few
j_call: TRBJ2-5
d_call: TRBD2

cdr3_nt: TGTGCCAGCAGTTTCAGGCAGGCCGATTCACCCCTCCACTTT
cdr3_aa: CASSFRQADSPLHF
v_call: TRBV12-3/TRBV12-4
clone_size: .
j_call: TRBJ1-6
d_call: .

cdr3_nt: TGTGCCAGCAGCTTAGTGGGTGGGACAGTTCAGACCACCGGGGAGCTGTTTTTT
cdr3_aa: CASSLVGGTVQTTGELFF
v_call: TRBV11-2
clone_size: few
j_call: TRBJ2-2
d_call: TRBD1

cdr3_nt: TGTGCCAGCAGCTTCGGACAGGAAGCTAACTATGGCTACACCTTC
cdr3_aa: CASSFGQEANYGYTF
v_call: TRBV7-2
clone_size: .
j_call: TRBJ1-2
d_call: TRBD1

cdr3_nt: TGTGCCATCAGTGAGTCGACGGGATCTGGGGCCAACGTCCTGACTTTC
cdr3_aa: CAISESTGSGANVLTF
v_call: TRBV10-3
clone_size: few
j_call: TRBJ2-6
d_call: .

cdr3_nt: TGTGCCAGCAGTTGGACGGGAGGGGAAAAACTGTTTTTT
cdr3_aa: CASSWTGGEKLFF
v_call: TRBV12-3/TRBV12-4
clone_size: few
j_call: TRBJ1-4
d_call: .

cdr3_nt: TGCAGCGTTGACAAGGGGGGAGGGCCGACCGGGGAGCTGTTTTTT
cdr3_aa: CSVDKGGGPTGELFF
v_call: TRBV29-1
clone_size: .
j_call: TRBJ2-2
d_call: .

cdr3_nt: TGTGCCATCAGGGGTTCCAGAGTTTACAATGAGCAGTTCTTC
cdr3_aa: CAIRGSRVYNEQFF
v_call: TRBV10-3
clone_size: few
j_call: TRBJ2-1
d_call: .

cdr3_nt: TGTGCCAGCAGCTTAATGGGGCAGGGTGGTGCGACTAATGAAAAACTGTTTTTT
cdr3_aa: CASSLMGQGGATNEKLFF
v_call: TRBV7-8
clone_size: few
j_call: TRBJ1-4
d_call: .

cdr3_nt: TGTGCCAGCACCAAGACAGGGGGCCGATACAATGAGCAGTTCTTC
cdr3_aa: CASTKTGGRYNEQFF
v_call: TRBV6-1
clone_size: .
j_call: TRBJ2-1
d_call: TRBD1

cdr3_nt: TGCGCCAGCAGCCCCCTACCGGGTCCTGCGACTTCCGAGCAGTACTTC
cdr3_aa: CASSPLPGPATSEQYF
v_call: TRBV5-1
clone_size: few
j_call: TRBJ2-7
d_call: .

cdr3_nt: TGTGCCACAAATGCTCCGGGACTAGCGGCGGATGAGCAGTTCTTC
cdr3_aa: CATNAPGLAADEQFF
v_call: TRBV24-1
clone_size: few
j_call: TRBJ2-1
d_call: TRBD2

cdr3_nt: TGCGCCAGCAGCAGGGGGGTTGGGGCAGGTTCCCGAGGGACTGAAGCTTTCTTT
cdr3_aa: CASSRGVGAGSRGTEAFF
v_call: TRBV5-1
clone_size: .
j_call: TRBJ1-1
d_call: .

cdr3_nt: TGCAGTGCTAGAGATCGAGAGGGACTTTCCCGGCCACCCACAGTCGGTGATACGCAGTATTTT
cdr3_aa: CSARDREGLSRPPTVGDTQYF
v_call: TRBV20-1
clone_size: .
j_call: TRBJ2-3
d_call: .